This T cell receptor beta chain was found in a study of Tregs in tolerant kidney transplant recipients (dated by TCRdb to the late 2010s). In the study overall: The transplants used related donors along with nonmyeloablative bone marrow transplantation, and in the human trials mixed chimerism was transient. TCRbeta sequencing was used in the study to identify donor-specific regulatory T cells before combined kidney and bone marrow transplantation, and the identified cells were then tracked after transplant.

For TCRbeta CDR3 sequencing, genomic DNA was extracted from sorted cells using the QIAGEN DNeasy Blood and Tissue Kit. High-throughput TCRbeta CDR3 sequencing, which included PCR amplification with bias correction and internal controls, was done commercially through immunoSEQ. The original methods were these. Unique productive TCRbeta sequences were defined by CDR3 nucleotide sequence when primers matched and otherwise by CDR3 amino acid sequence together with Vbeta and Jbeta genes. To correct sorting error, sequences shared between sorted populations at a frequency ratio of 2:1 or less were removed; the rest were assigned to the higher population. A sequence counted as donor-reactive if, in CFSE-low cells, the sequence had a frequency of at least 0.01% and was expanded at least 5-fold compared with unstimulated cells. Repertoire divergence was quantified by Jensen-Shannon divergence calculated from the top 100 TCRbeta sequences ranked by frequency. For samples with multiple sequencing runs, sorting error was corrected in each run separately before the runs were combined. In TCRdb, the immuneACCESS table is reduced to in-frame sequences with V and J assigned. These tables do not hold every clone; where another copy was compared, an unresolved V gene accounts for under half, and the others remain unexplained. The D gene and trimming were derived from the DNA, and the V and J assignments and clone size from that table. This sample's table contains 30,000 or so clones. Of the sample, 7.6% is held by the ten largest clones.

CDR1 and CDR2, looked up from the germline V gene, are SGHRS and YFSETQ. From its cysteine to its phenylalanine, the CDR3 spans 18 amino acids. Only the CDR3 bases that were read are kept: 45 of them, in frame from base 1. The junction shows trimming of 6 bases on V and 0 bases on J, and the gene matches do not reach 11 bases of it. General conclusions and limits of the study: Although technical replication error seemed to be minimal, the question of biological reproducibility was not addressed directly. Donor-specific Treg expansion was found to exceed global Treg expansion in tolerant patients, suggesting antigen-driven rather than nonspecific expansion. The study was constrained by small patient numbers, and validation of the findings is required in larger populations and under other immunosuppression protocols. The most biologically relevant and donor-specific TCRbeta repertoire appeared to be identified by expanding Tregs with activated donor B cells. For some patients the PCR primers changed over time, which made it impossible to compare the samples from those patients at the nucleotide level.

The time point label, read with the paper, signifies: blood sample drawn before combined kidney and bone marrow transplant. Unstimulated Tregs (CD4+CD25+CD127-), CD4+ non-Tregs (CD4+CD25-), CD4 and CD8 cells were FACS-sorted from thawed PBMCs. Patients were 4 combined kidney and bone marrow transplant recipients from the ITN036ST trial, and only these trial subjects had samples available. Healthy control blood was processed to PBMCs by Ficoll density gradient and cryopreserved, and patient PBMCs were collected before and after transplant. As to this clone: Its antigen remains undetermined. The CDR3 end lies 3 residues beyond the end of the read and is filled in from the germline J gene.

This specimen was CD8+ T cells from blood, taken before the transplant. This receptor was identified in a human donor who received a combined kidney and bone marrow transplant. The rearranged chain carries TRBV5-1 and TRBJ2-6, and TRBD2 matches 8 of the central bases. The CDR3 amino acid sequence is: CASTGGASGYSGANVLTF. Partial CDR3 DNA: TGCGCCAGCACCGGGGGGGCTAGCGGGTACTCTGGGGCCAACGTC.